This T cell receptor beta chain was recorded in a study of identifying expanded T cells in peripheral blood. Healthy donors had no documented immune events, such as infections, while sampled. Libraries were prepared by immunoSEQ multiplex PCR; TCRdb keeps only in-frame clonotypes and omits some of them. The sample includes 110,000 or so clones, 88% of them seen just once. Study findings and constraints: Technical replicates showed about 1.2 changed clones; two weeks 15 to 20; four weeks 19. Variance in clone template counts between approximately two-week samples significantly increased with total template count across all healthy donors.

The CDR3 covers 15 residues. As to this clone: Its specificity is not known.

V and J are TRBV21-1 and TRBJ2-7; the tabulated D call, TRBD2, remains unverified against the DNA. TRBV21-1 is a pseudogene. The TCR comes from a person aged 18 to 75 in good health. Sequencing input: blood. The CDR3 is CASSKASGILYEQYF. The DNA for the CDR3 is TGTGCCAGCAGCAAAGCTAGCGGGATTTTGTACGAGCAGTACTTC.